This entry concerns a single T cell receptor (beta chain). What it binds is not known. This sample is drawn from a study of Ad26.COV2.S vaccination and SARS-CoV-2 variants. Study outcomes and limitations: The analyses of TCR breadth and depth may have understated the size of total T cell responses.

Data came from immunoSEQ multiplex PCR; TCRdb stores just in-frame clones and leaves some out. The sample has about 450,000 clones; roughly nine tenths are singletons. The ends lost 4 bases at V and 7 bases at J; junction bases unmatched: 10. CDR3 length: 14 residues. Per the germline V gene, CDR1 is KGHSH and CDR2 is LQKENI. The sample's treatment: roughly 20 received Ad26.COV2.S at low or high dose, single or two shots; a few received placebo; per-sample allocation not given. The samples were gathered on day 63 after the first injection of vaccine or placebo. SARS-CoV-2 spike from the Wuhan strain was encoded by the vaccine, an Ad26 vector.

The chain has TRBV18 and TRBJ2-7; 7 bases align to TRBD1. The receptor was derived from a person aged 18-65 years who received the Ad26.COV2.S COVID-19 vaccine or a placebo. The sequencing used peripheral blood, collected in a trial of Ad26.COV2.S vaccine versus placebo. CDR3 in amino acids: CASSRETGSGEQYV. As DNA, the CDR3 is TGTGCCAGCTCACGAGAGACAGGGTCGGGGGAGCAGTACGTC.